A selection of T cell receptor beta chains follows, all from one sample in a study of kidney transplant recipient with SARS-CoV-2 infection. From the reads, TCRdb called clonotypes with MiXCR, one entry per CDR3 protein. The sample shows 250,000 or so distinct CDR3 sequences, roughly 26% of them seen only once. The sequences come from a blood sample, collected at baseline and on roughly day 120 from a kidney transplant recipient. The receptors derive from a male patient in his thirties who had COVID-19 and was a kidney transplant recipient. The graft donor may have contributed some T cells. Both conserved end residues are part of each CDR3. The D gene is left open where the match is weak. A clone size is listed for some rows: how often the clone was seen (once, few, many), or a class if it is expanded.

J gene | V gene | D gene | clone size | CDR3 length | CDR3 protein | CDR3 DNA
TRBJ2-2 | TRBV3-1 | TRBD1 | many | 17 | CASSQESGTGATGELFF | TGTGCCAGCAGCCAGGAATCCGGGACAGGGGCCACCGGGGAGCTGTTTTTT
TRBJ2-5 | TRBV7-2 | TRBD2 | few | 16 | CASSLRLAGAEETQYF | TGTGCCAGCAGCCTAAGACTAGCGGGAGCGGAAGAGACCCAGTACTTC
TRBJ2-4 | TRBV6-5 | - | - | 20 | CASSYSRIRGRGKMKNIQYF | TGTGCCAGCAGTTACTCGAGAATACGGGGCCGAGGGAAGATGAAAAACATTCAGTACTTC
TRBJ2-1 | TRBV14 | TRBD2 | few | 16 | CASSHESGDSYNEQFF | TGTGCCAGCAGCCATGAAAGCGGGGATTCCTACAATGAGCAGTTCTTC
TRBJ2-3 | TRBV13 | - | - | 14 | CASSYQGGADTQYF | TGTGCCAGCAGCTATCAGGGGGGGGCAGATACGCAGTATTTT
TRBJ1-1 | TRBV6-2/TRBV6-3 | - | many | 16 | CASSSTAASMNTEAFF | TGTGCCAGCAGTTCAACAGCTGCTTCTATGAACACTGAAGCTTTCTTT
TRBJ2-7 | TRBV4-3 | TRBD1 | many | 15 | CASSPGTEVSYEQYF | TGCGCCAGCAGCCCCGGGACAGAGGTTAGTTACGAGCAGTACTTC
TRBJ1-6 | TRBV2 | - | many | 13 | CASSPGFNSPLHF | TGTGCCAGCAGTCCGGGGTTTAATTCACCCCTCCACTTT
TRBJ2-2 | TRBV3-1 | - | many | 18 | CASSLTSPISGLTGELFF | TGTGCCAGCAGCTTAACAAGTCCCATTTCAGGCTTGACCGGGGAGCTGTTTTTT
TRBJ2-5 | TRBV5-1 | TRBD1 | - | 16 | CASSVGTGEWKETQYF | TGCGCCAGCAGCGTAGGGACAGGGGAGTGGAAAGAGACCCAGTACTTC
TRBJ1-2 | TRBV20-1 | - | many | 16 | CSAPGPTPTNHYGYTF | TGCAGTGCTCCTGGTCCTACACCGACCAATCACTATGGCTACACCTTC
TRBJ1-5 | TRBV24-1 | - | many | 14 | CATSDGRGDQPQHF | TGTGCCACCAGTGATGGTCGGGGGGATCAGCCCCAGCATTTT